The rows below give T cell receptor beta chains drawn from one sample of a study of blood T cell repertoires in COVID-19. Libraries were prepared by immunoSEQ multiplex PCR; TCRdb keeps only in-frame clonotypes and omits some of them. The sample lists 150,000 to 200,000 clones, around nine tenths seen once, with less than 3.5% in the top ten. The specimen was peripheral blood. The source is a man between 65 and 80 years old with acute or convalescent COVID-19. CDR3s include the opening cysteine and the closing phenylalanine or tryptophan. A D gene is named only where the DNA matches it firmly. Rows give clone size only sometimes, using once, few, many, or a class for an expanded clone.

>once|TRBD1|TRBJ1-2|TRBV6-5
CASRDRVGMNYGYTF
TGTGCCAGCAGGGACAGGGTCGGTATGAACTATGGCTACACCTTC
>.|.|TRBJ1-3|TRBV5-1
CASSPGTSAGNTIYF
TGCGCCAGCAGCCCAGGGACATCGGCTGGAAACACCATATATTTT
>.|TRBD1|TRBJ1-3|TRBV5-5
CASSWGQTSSGNTIYF
TGTGCCAGCAGCTGGGGACAGACTAGCTCTGGAAACACCATATATTTT
>.|TRBD2|TRBJ2-5|TRBV19
CASSIRGRVKTQYF
TGTGCCAGTAGTATACGGGGGAGGGTGAAGACCCAGTACTTC
>.|.|TRBJ1-5|TRBV28
CASSFRQVTRSQPQHF
TGTGCCAGCAGTTTCCGACAGGTAACAAGATCTCAGCCCCAGCATTTT
>few|.|TRBJ2-1|TRBV5-1
CASSGGDPYNEQFF
TGCGCCAGCAGCGGCGGGGACCCCTACAATGAGCAGTTCTTC
>.|TRBD1|TRBJ1-2|TRBV27
CASSSQGPIYGYTF
TGTGCCAGCAGTTCACAGGGGCCTATCTATGGCTACACCTTC
>few|.|TRBJ1-2|TRBV28
CASSFIQAHFYYGYTF
TGTGCCAGCAGTTTCATCCAGGCCCATTTTTACTATGGCTACACCTTC
>.|TRBD2|TRBJ2-3|TRBV7-2
CASSTGTSGGLDGTQYF
TGTGCCAGCAGCACCGGGACTAGCGGGGGGCTCGACGGTACGCAGTATTTT
>.|.|TRBJ2-5|TRBV5-1
CASRGAELETQYF
TGCGCCAGCAGGGGGGCGGAGTTGGAGACCCAGTACTTC
>.|TRBD2|TRBJ2-4|TRBV3-1/TRBV3-2
CASSQETSGRENIQYF
TGTGCCAGCAGCCAAGAGACTAGCGGGAGGGAAAACATTCAGTACTTC
>.|TRBD1|TRBJ1-2|TRBV24-1
CATNGQGAIGYTF
TGTGCCACCAACGGACAGGGGGCCATAGGCTACACCTTC
>.|TRBD2|TRBJ2-7|TRBV7-9
CASTLLAGGDYEQYF
TGTGCCAGCACCCTTCTGGCGGGAGGGGACTACGAGCAGTACTTC
>.|.|TRBJ1-6|TRBV6-5
CASKVFPEPNSPLHF
TGTGCCAGCAAAGTTTTCCCCGAGCCCAATTCACCCCTCCACTTT
>.|.|TRBJ1-2|TRBV5-1
CASSLDGSIRGYTF
TGCGCCAGCAGCTTGGACGGGTCGATAAGGGGCTACACCTTC
>.|.|TRBJ1-1|TRBV5-1
CASSLGSWAGDTEAFF
TGCGCCAGCAGCTTGGGAAGCTGGGCAGGGGACACTGAAGCTTTCTTT